The 3 T cell receptor beta chains below all came from one sample that was sequenced in a study of low-dose radiotherapy and immunotherapy resistance in tumors. Both TCRalpha and TCRbeta chains were reverse transcribed with V-gene-specific primers. Amplification, which lasted around 21 PCR cycles, used a constant-region primer and V-primer adapter to amplify TCRs. TCRdb reprocessed the reads via MiXCR and lists one record per CDR3 protein. The table shows more than 85,000 distinct CDR3 sequences, with 9.4% occurring only once. Described time point: before trial treatment. The source was PBMCs, collected before treatment. The receptor set was obtained from a male donor with prostate cancer.

Ten or more counts support this clonotype. The chain employs TRBV20-1 and TRBJ2-1; possibly TRBD1 or TRBD2 for D (5 bases each). Trimming took off 3 bases at V and 3 bases at J, with 15 bases between the two ends. The CDR3 spans 15 residues. Germline values: CDR1 DFQATT, CDR2 SNEGSKA (reference sequence). DNA for the CDR3: TGCAGTGCTAGTGAGTTTGGGGGTAGCTACAATGAGCAGTTCTTC. Its protein product is CSASEFGGSYNEQFF.

On this clonotype: Since a far larger clone is one base different, this is likely a read error. This rearrangement joins TRBV7-2 to TRBJ1-5; TRBD1 might be the D (5 bases). The CDR3 is made up of 15 amino acids. V shed 5 bases and J shed 9 bases, with 20 bases lying between them. From germline, CDR1 is SGHTA and CDR2 FQGNSA. The CDR3 DNA reads TGTGCCAGCAGCCCTGGGGGAGGGGACTCTGCGCCCCAGCATTTT. Its protein product is CASSPGGGDSAPQHF.

The chain carries TRBV4-2 and TRBJ1-5; tentative D call: TRBD1 (5 bases). Germline V gene lookup returns CDR1 LGHNA and CDR2 YNFKEQ. Between the trimmed V and J ends, which lost 5 bases and 6 bases, there was a span of 17 bases. The CDR3 covers 15 residues. CDR3: CASSGPGVGGQPQHF. CDR3 in DNA: TGTGCCAGCAGCGGCCCGGGGGTCGGGGGTCAGCCCCAGCATTTT.